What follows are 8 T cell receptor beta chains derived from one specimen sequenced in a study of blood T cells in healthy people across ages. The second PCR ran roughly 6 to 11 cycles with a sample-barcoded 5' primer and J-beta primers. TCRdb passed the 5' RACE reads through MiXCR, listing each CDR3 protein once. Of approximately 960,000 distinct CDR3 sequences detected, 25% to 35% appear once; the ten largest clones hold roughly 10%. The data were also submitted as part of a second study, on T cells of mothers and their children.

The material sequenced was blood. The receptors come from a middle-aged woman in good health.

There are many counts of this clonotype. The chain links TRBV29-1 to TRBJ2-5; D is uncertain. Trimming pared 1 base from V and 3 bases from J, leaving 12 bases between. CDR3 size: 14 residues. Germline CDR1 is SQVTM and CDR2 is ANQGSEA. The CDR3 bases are TGCAGCGTTGAAGGTCGGACGGCAAAAGAGACCCAGTACTTC. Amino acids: CSVEGRTAKETQYF. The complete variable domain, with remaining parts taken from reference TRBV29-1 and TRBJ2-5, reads SAVISQKPSRDICQRGTSLTIQCQVDSQVTMMFWYRQQPGQSLTLIATANQGSEATYESGFVIDKFPISRPNLTFSTLTVSNMSPEDSSIYLCSVEGRTAKETQYFGPGTRLLVL.

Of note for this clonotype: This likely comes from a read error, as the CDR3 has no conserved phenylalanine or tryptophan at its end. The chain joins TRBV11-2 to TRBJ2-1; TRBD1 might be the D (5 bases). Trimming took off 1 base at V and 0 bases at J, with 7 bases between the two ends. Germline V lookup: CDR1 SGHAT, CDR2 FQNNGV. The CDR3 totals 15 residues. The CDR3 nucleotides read TGTGCCAGCAGCTTAGGGGGCAGCTCCTACAATGAGCAGTTCTGC. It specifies CASSLGGSSYNEQFC.

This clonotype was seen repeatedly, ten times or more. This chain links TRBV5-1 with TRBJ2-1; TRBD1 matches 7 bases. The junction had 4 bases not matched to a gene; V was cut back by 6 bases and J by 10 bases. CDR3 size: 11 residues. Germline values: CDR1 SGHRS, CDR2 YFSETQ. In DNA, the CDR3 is TGCGCCAGCAAAGGGGACAGCGAGCAGTTCTTC. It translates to CASKGDSEQFF.

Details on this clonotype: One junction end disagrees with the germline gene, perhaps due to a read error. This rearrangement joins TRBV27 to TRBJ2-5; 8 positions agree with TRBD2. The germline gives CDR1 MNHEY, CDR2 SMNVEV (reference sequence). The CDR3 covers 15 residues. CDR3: CASSSGRVIQETQDF. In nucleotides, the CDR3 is TGTGCCAGCAGTTCCGGGAGGGTGATTCAGGAGACCCAGGACTTC.

The CDR3, as DNA: TGTGCCAGCAGCACGGGGTCGGGACTAGCTGGCGGGACCCAGTACTTC. Its translation is CASSTGSGLAGGTQYF. The gene calls are TRBV25-1 and TRBJ2-5; 9 positions match TRBD2. Germline loops: CDR1 MGHDK, CDR2 SYGVNS. The V gene end was trimmed by 6 bases and the J gene end by 7 bases; junction bases not matched to a gene: 15. The CDR3 consists of 16 residues.

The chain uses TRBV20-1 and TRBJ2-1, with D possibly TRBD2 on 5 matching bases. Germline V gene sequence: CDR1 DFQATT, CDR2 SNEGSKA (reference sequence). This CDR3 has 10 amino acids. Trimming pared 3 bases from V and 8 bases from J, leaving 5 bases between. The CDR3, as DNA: TGCAGTGCTAGGAGGGATGAGCAGTTCTTC. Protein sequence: CSARRDEQFF.

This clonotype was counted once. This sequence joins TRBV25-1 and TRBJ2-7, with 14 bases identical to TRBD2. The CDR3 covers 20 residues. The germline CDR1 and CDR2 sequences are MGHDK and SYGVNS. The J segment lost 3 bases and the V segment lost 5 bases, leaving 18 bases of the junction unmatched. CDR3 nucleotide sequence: TGTGCCAGCAGTTTGTTCATGCGAGGACTAGCGGGGGGCCCTGACTACGAGCAGTACTTC. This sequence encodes CASSLFMRGLAGGPDYEQYF.

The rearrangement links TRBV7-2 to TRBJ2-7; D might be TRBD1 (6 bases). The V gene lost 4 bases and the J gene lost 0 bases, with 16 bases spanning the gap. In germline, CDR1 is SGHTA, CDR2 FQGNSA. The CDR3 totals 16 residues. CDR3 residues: CASSSWTDTSSYEQYF. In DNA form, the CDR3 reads TGTGCCAGCAGCTCCTGGACAGACACGAGCTCCTACGAGCAGTACTTC.